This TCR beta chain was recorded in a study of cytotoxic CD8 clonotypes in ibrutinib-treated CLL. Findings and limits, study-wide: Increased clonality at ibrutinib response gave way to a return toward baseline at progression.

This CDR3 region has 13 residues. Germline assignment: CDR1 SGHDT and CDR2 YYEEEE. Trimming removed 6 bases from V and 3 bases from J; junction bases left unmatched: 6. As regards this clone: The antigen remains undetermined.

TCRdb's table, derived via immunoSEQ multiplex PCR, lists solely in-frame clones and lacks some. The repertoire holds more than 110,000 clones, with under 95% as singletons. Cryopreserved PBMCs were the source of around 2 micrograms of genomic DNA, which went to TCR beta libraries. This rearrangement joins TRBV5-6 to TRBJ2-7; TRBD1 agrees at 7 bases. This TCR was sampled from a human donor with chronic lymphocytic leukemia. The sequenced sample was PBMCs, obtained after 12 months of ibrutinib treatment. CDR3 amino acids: CASKNPGGYEQYF. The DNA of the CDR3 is TGTGCCAGCAAAAACCCAGGGGGCTACGAGCAGTACTTC. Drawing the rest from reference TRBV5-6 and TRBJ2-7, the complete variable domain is DAGVTQSPTHLIKTRGQQVTLRCSPKSGHDTVSWYQQALGQGPQFIFQYYEEEERQRGNFPDRFSGHQFPNYSSELNVNALLLGDSALYLCASKNPGGYEQYFGPGTRLTVT.